One sample yielded the 21 T cell receptor beta chains listed below, sequenced in a study of control samples from healthy donors and cancer patients. Produced via immunoSEQ multiplex PCR; TCRdb's table is partial and in-frame only. Here the sample spans some 130,000 clones, 80% to 95% being singletons. What was sequenced was blood. The receptors come from a man aged 18 to 30 in good health.

This clone was picked up one time. The V call is TRBV2, the J call TRBJ1-4, with D perhaps matching TRBD1 (5 bases). The V end was cut by 0 bases, the J end by 7 bases, with 9 bases between. The CDR3 totals 14 residues. CDR1 is SNHLY and CDR2 is FYNNEI in the germline V gene. CDR3 region: CASSEATVGEKLFF. The CDR3 bases are TGTGCCAGCAGTGAAGCGACAGTCGGTGAAAAACTGTTTTTT.

The chain employs TRBV27 and TRBJ2-1; D is possibly TRBD1 (6 bases). CDR3 length equals 15 residues. V gave up 1 base and J gave up 4 bases, with 11 bases separating them. Per germline, CDR1 MNHEY and CDR2 SMNVEV (reference sequence). CDR3 sequence reads: CASSLLGDIYNEQFF. CDR3 coding DNA: TGTGCCAGCAGTTTATTGGGGGACATTTACAATGAGCAGTTCTTC.

The V gene is TRBV11-2, the J gene TRBJ1-2, with D unresolved. V was cut by 2 bases and J by 3 bases, with 10 bases left in between. The germline V gene has CDR1 SGHAT and CDR2 FQNNGV. This CDR3 contains 14 residues. This CDR3 is CASSLQRTYYGYTF. In DNA, the CDR3 is TGTGCCAGCAGCTTACAAAGGACGTACTATGGCTACACCTTC.

This chain connects TRBV5-5 to TRBJ2-7, with a weak D call TRBD1 (5 bases). V shed 2 bases and J shed 2 bases, with 11 bases lying between them. This CDR3 is built from 14 residues. CDR1 SGHKS and CDR2 YYEKEE come from the germline V gene (reference sequence). In DNA, the CDR3 is TGTGCCAGCAGCTTCATAGGGGTCACCTACGAGCAGTACTTC. It yields the protein CASSFIGVTYEQYF.

V is TRBV4-1 and J is TRBJ1-2; the D is unclear. The CDR3 loop spans 14 amino acids. V was shortened by 2 bases and J by 2 bases, with 9 bases between the two germline ends. Germline lookup yields CDR1 MGHRA and CDR2 YSYEKL. DNA of the CDR3: TGCGCCAGCAGCCAAAAGACACTAAACTATGGCTACACCTTC. It encodes CASSQKTLNYGYTF.

The gene calls are TRBV3-1 (or the pseudogene TRBV3-2) and TRBJ1-1; 10 bases line up with TRBD1. The CDR3 has 15 amino acids. Germline-derived CDR1 and CDR2 are LGHDT and YNNKEL (reference sequence). Trimming cost V 3 bases and J 2 bases; bases outside gene matches: 3. The CDR3 loop reads CASSHLTGGNTEAFF. DNA of the CDR3: TGTGCCAGCAGCCATTTGACAGGGGGCAACACTGAAGCTTTCTTT.

CDR3 bases: TGTGCCAGCAGTGAATCGGGGGGCGACATCTACGAGCAGTACTTC. Protein product: CASSESGGDIYEQYF. V usage is TRBV2 and J usage is TRBJ2-7; weak D call: TRBD2 (7 bases). This CDR3 has 15 residues. Germline V gene sequence: CDR1 SNHLY, CDR2 FYNNEI. Trimming took off 2 bases at V and 3 bases at J, with 14 bases between the two ends.

The chain combines TRBV2 with TRBJ1-2; no reliable D call. V was clipped by 8 bases and J by 8 bases, with 15 bases between them. The germline CDR1 and CDR2 sequences are SNHLY and FYNNEI. The CDR3 consists of 12 residues. CDR3 loop: CASPSVLRGYTF. The CDR3 DNA is TGTGCCAGCCCGTCCGTTTTGCGGGGCTACACCTTC. Full variable domain (remainder filled in from reference TRBV2 and TRBJ1-2): EPEVTQTPSHQVTQMGQEVILRCVPISNHLYFYWYRQILGQKVEFLVSFYNNEISEKSEIFDDQFSVERPDGSNFTLKIRSTKLEDSAMYFCASPSVLRGYTFGSGTRLTVV.

A single count supports this clone. Written as DNA, the CDR3 is TGTGCCAGCAGGACTAGCGGGGGGGGGAATGAGCAGTTCTTC. Residues: CASRTSGGGNEQFF. This chain connects TRBV6-5 to TRBJ2-1, with 14 nucleotides matching TRBD2. CDR1 MNHEY and CDR2 SVGAGI come from the germline V gene. The CDR3 length is 14 residues. J was trimmed by 7 bases and V by 6 bases; bases with no gene match: 2.

The chain links TRBV3-1 (or the pseudogene TRBV3-2) to TRBJ2-6, with 11 bases aligning to TRBD2. V dropped 4 bases and J dropped 2; count of bases not matched to a gene: 4. Germline V gene lookup returns CDR1 LGHDT and CDR2 YNNKEL (reference sequence). This CDR3 region has 17 residues. The CDR3 coding sequence is TGTGCCAGCAGCCTAGCGGGGGGGCCTGCTGGGGCCAACGTCCTGACTTTC. It codes for CASSLAGGPAGANVLTF.

The rearrangement links TRBV2 to TRBJ1-1, with D unclear. V was shortened by 8 bases and J by 4 bases, with 8 bases between the two germline ends. Germline V gene lookup returns CDR1 SNHLY and CDR2 FYNNEI. The CDR3 is 11 residues long. The CDR3 sequence is CASGVATEAFF. CDR3 bases: TGTGCCAGCGGGGTAGCCACTGAAGCTTTCTTT.

This clone has just a few counts. The chain links TRBV2 to TRBJ2-7, with D maybe TRBD2 (5 bases). Germline V gene lookup returns CDR1 SNHLY and CDR2 FYNNEI. This CDR3 region has 14 residues. The V and J ends lost 6 bases and 1 base respectively, with 13 bases between them. The chain's CDR3 is CASSLGVLSYEQYF. The CDR3 DNA reads TGTGCCAGCAGCCTCGGGGTCCTGTCCTACGAGCAGTACTTC. The full variable domain, rest sourced from reference TRBV2 and TRBJ2-7, is EPEVTQTPSHQVTQMGQEVILRCVPISNHLYFYWYRQILGQKVEFLVSFYNNEISEKSEIFDDQFSVERPDGSNFTLKIRSTKLEDSAMYFCASSLGVLSYEQYFGPGTRLTVT.

The gene calls are TRBV27 and TRBJ2-2; 12 bases fit TRBD2. This CDR3 spans 15 amino acids. Per the germline V gene, CDR1 is MNHEY and CDR2 is SMNVEV (reference sequence). V shed 5 bases, J shed 3 bases, and the junction held 1 base outside the gene matches. The CDR3 loop reads CASSRLAGDTGELFF. The CDR3 DNA reads TGTGCCAGCAGTCGACTAGCGGGGGACACCGGGGAGCTGTTTTTT.

V gene TRBV4-1 combines with J gene TRBJ1-6; TRBD1 matches at 12 bases. CDR1 is MGHRA, CDR2 YSYEKL, per germline. This CDR3 has 21 amino acids. V was pared by 2 bases and J by 11 bases, with 22 bases of the junction left unmatched. The CDR3 is CASSQYGIWGTGGVAWAPLHF. In DNA, the CDR3 is TGCGCCAGCAGCCAATATGGAATTTGGGGGACAGGGGGCGTCGCTTGGGCACCCCTCCACTTT.

The chain recombines TRBV3-1 (or the pseudogene TRBV3-2) with TRBJ2-5, with TRBD2 matching over 10 bases. This CDR3 region has 15 residues. The V gene's germline CDR1 is LGHDT and CDR2 YNNKEL (reference sequence). The V gene end was trimmed by 4 bases and the J gene end by 5 bases; junction bases not matched to a gene: 7. The CDR3 here is CASSRPSGGAETQYF. CDR3 bases: TGTGCCAGCAGCCGACCCAGCGGGGGGGCGGAGACCCAGTACTTC.

The chain is built from TRBV6-5 and TRBJ1-2; a possible D gene is TRBD1 (5 bases). The CDR3 has 15 amino acids. From germline, CDR1 is MNHEY and CDR2 SVGAGI. The V end lost 2 bases, the J end lost 1 base, and 11 bases lay between the germline ends. CDR3 in amino acids: CASSYLGGNNYGYTF. In DNA, the CDR3 is TGTGCCAGCAGTTACCTTGGGGGAAATAACTATGGCTACACCTTC.

J is TRBJ2-3 and V is TRBV28; the D gene is possibly TRBD2 (6 bases). V lost 6 bases and J lost 0, with 13 bases in between. Germline V gene data show CDR1 as MDHEN and CDR2 as SYDVKM. This CDR3 is 15 amino acids long. The CDR3 is CASSLTGTSTDTQYF. CDR3 nucleotide sequence: TGTGCCAGCAGCCTTACCGGGACTAGCACAGATACGCAGTATTTT.

This clone was counted a single time. V is TRBV5-4 and J is TRBJ2-3; D perhaps matches TRBD1 (5 bases). V was pared by 5 bases and J by 0 bases, with 13 bases between. CDR3 length equals 15 residues. Germline V gene data show CDR1 as SGHNT and CDR2 as YYREEE (reference sequence). The CDR3 is CASSLKGSSTDTQYF. CDR3 bases: TGTGCCAGCAGTCTGAAGGGGTCTAGCACAGATACGCAGTATTTT.

V is TRBV10-2 and J is TRBJ1-1; possible D gene TRBD1, 5 bases. From germline, CDR1 is WSHSY and CDR2 SAAADI. The CDR3 runs 15 residues. Trimming took 3 bases from V and 0 from J, leaving 11 bases between them. The chain's CDR3 is CASSENGGVNTEAFF. In nucleotides, the CDR3 is TGCGCCAGCAGTGAAAACGGAGGGGTGAACACTGAAGCTTTCTTT.

The J gene is TRBJ2-5, the V gene TRBV2, with TRBD1 as a possible D gene (5 bases). In germline, CDR1 is SNHLY, CDR2 FYNNEI. The CDR3 is 14 amino acids. V gave up 1 base and J gave up 5 bases, with 11 bases separating them. CDR3 sequence: CASSEGASGETQYF. CDR3 in DNA: TGTGCCAGCAGTGAAGGGGCATCAGGGGAGACCCAGTACTTC.

V is TRBV12-3 or TRBV12-4 and J is TRBJ1-1, with D hard to call. The CDR3 is made up of 13 amino acids. Trimming took off 8 bases at V and 4 bases at J, with 14 bases between the two ends. The CDR3 is CASGDGLRTEAFF. In nucleotides, the CDR3 is TGTGCCAGCGGAGACGGACTTCGCACTGAAGCTTTCTTT.